This TCR beta chain was sequenced in a study of blood T cell repertoires in COVID-19. Study background: Some COVID-19 samples were acute and others convalescent; all came from the United States, Italy and Spain. Sources were T cells, B-cell-depleted T cells, or PBMCs; the material itself was cDNA or gDNA.

Per the original data handling: Counts of nucleated cells, estimated from reference gene primer amplification, were obtained. Measured with immunoSEQ multiplex PCR; TCRdb has only the in-frame clones, and not every one. That table is the source of V, J and clone size, and D and trimming were worked out from the DNA. The sample lists 100,000 to 150,000 clones, about four fifths occurring once. CDR1 is GTSNPN, CDR2 SVGIG, per germline (reference sequence). There are 14 residues in the CDR3. After removal of 0 bases from V and 5 bases from J, the junction contained 3 bases not matched to a gene. This clone was observed once.

The chain has TRBV30 and TRBJ2-2; 7 positions match TRBD2. The receptor's source is a man in his sixties with acute or convalescent COVID-19. Sequencing input: peripheral blood. This CDR3 is CAWSVLSGTGELFF. The CDR3 nucleotides read TGTGCCTGGAGTGTACTTAGCGGGACCGGGGAGCTGTTTTTT.